Detailed here is one TCR beta chain. This sample is drawn from a study of blood T cell repertoires in COVID-19. Study summary: Sites across the United States, Italy and Spain contributed samples from acute and convalescent COVID-19. The cDNA or gDNA used as material had been derived from T cells, B-cell-depleted T cells, or PBMCs.

As handled by the study authors: Cell counts per sample came from amplifying reference gene primers. Sequenced by immunoSEQ multiplex PCR; TCRdb stores in-frame clones only, minus some. D and trimming were read from the DNA, whereas the V and J calls and clone size are those reported in that table. The sample contains about 150,000 clones, around 84% of which appear only once. The CDR3 loop spans 15 amino acids. V shed 0 bases and J 7 bases; nucleotides not matched to a gene: 3. Germline assignment: CDR1 LGHDT and CDR2 YNNKEL (reference sequence). This clonotype was sampled from a woman in her fifties or sixties with acute or convalescent COVID-19. The sample taken for sequencing was peripheral blood. The V call is TRBV3-1 (or the pseudogene TRBV3-2), the J call TRBJ2-1; TRBD2 aligns across 10 bases. The CDR3 sequence is CASSQDSTSGNEQFF. The CDR3 DNA reads TGTGCCAGCAGCCAAGATTCGACTAGCGGGAATGAGCAGTTCTTC.